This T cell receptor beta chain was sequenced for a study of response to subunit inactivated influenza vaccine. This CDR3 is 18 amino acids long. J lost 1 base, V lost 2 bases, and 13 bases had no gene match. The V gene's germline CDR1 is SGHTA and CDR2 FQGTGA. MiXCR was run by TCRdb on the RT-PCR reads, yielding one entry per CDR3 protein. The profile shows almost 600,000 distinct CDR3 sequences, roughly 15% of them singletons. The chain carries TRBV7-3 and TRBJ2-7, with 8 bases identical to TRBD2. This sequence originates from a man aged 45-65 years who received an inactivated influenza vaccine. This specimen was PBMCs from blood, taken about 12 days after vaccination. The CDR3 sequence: CASSLGDGGSGTSYEQYF. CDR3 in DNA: TGTGCCAGCAGCTTAGGAGACGGTGGTAGCGGGACTTCCTACGAGCAGTACTTC.